One and the same sample provided the 25 T cell receptor beta chains below, sequenced in a study of CD8+ T cells in alopecia areata. Sequencing templates came from extracted RNA that was reverse transcribed into cDNA. Clones were sequenced by immunoSEQ multiplex PCR, and TCRdb holds only the in-frame ones, with some missing. The sample has 55,000 to 70,000 clones; 45% to 55% are singletons. Material: CD8+ T cells sorted from blood, obtained at week 0. Receptors were obtained from a human donor with alopecia areata.

This clone was picked up a small number of times. The chain employs TRBV29-1 and TRBJ1-1; the D gene is possibly TRBD1 (5 bases). Germline loops: CDR1 SQVTM, CDR2 ANQGSEA. The CDR3 sequence is 14 residues long. V dropped 6 bases and J dropped 4 bases, with 18 bases sitting between them. The CDR3 protein is CSVPSVGGGTEAFF. As DNA, the CDR3 is TGCAGCGTGCCCTCGGTTGGGGGGGGCACTGAAGCTTTCTTT.

In its sample, this clone was seen a few times. This rearrangement joins TRBV28 to TRBJ2-3, with D possibly TRBD2 on 6 matching bases. CDR3 length: 13 amino acids. Germline lookup yields CDR1 MDHEN and CDR2 SYDVKM. V lost 11 bases, J lost 1 base, and 13 bases lay in between. CDR3 in DNA: TGTGCCGGGGCTAGCGAGGGCACAGATACGCAGTATTTT. Translated: CAGASEGTDTQYF.

This clone appeared a single time. The chain carries TRBV30 and TRBJ1-5, with D hard to call. This CDR3 is built from 12 residues. CDR1 and CDR2 from the germline V gene are GTSNPN and SVGIG (reference sequence). Trimming left V 0 bases short and J 4 bases short, with 4 bases between. The CDR3 spells CAWSVQNQPQHF. In DNA form, the CDR3 reads TGTGCCTGGAGTGTACAGAATCAGCCCCAGCATTTT.

The chain carries TRBV9 and TRBJ2-7; 9 bases map to TRBD2. CDR1 is SGDLS, CDR2 YYNGEE, per germline. V lost 4 bases to trimming and J lost 3 bases; unmatched junction nucleotides: 8. This CDR3 is 15 amino acids long. The CDR3 here is CASSPEAGGFYEQYF. CDR3 DNA sequence: TGTGCCAGCAGCCCGGAAGCGGGAGGCTTCTACGAGCAGTACTTC.

This chain joins TRBV27 and TRBJ1-2; no clear D gene. The V gene lost 2 bases and the J gene lost 8 bases, with 18 bases spanning the gap. The CDR3 contains 15 residues. Germline assignment: CDR1 MNHEY and CDR2 SMNVEV (reference sequence). The CDR3 bases are TGTGCCAGCAGTTTAAGGCCAGTCACGAAGGAGGGCTACACCTTC. This encodes CASSLRPVTKEGYTF.

Ten or more counts support this clone. V is TRBV7-3 and J is TRBJ2-1, with D uncertain. V gave up 4 bases and J gave up 9 bases, with 7 bases separating them. The germline gives CDR1 SGHTA, CDR2 FQGTGA. This CDR3 spans 11 amino acids. CDR3 loop: CASSSMSEQFF. CDR3 nucleotide sequence: TGTGCCAGCAGCTCAATGAGTGAGCAGTTCTTC.

The chain combines TRBV5-1 with TRBJ2-5; D not resolved. Germline V lookup: CDR1 SGHRS, CDR2 YFSETQ. The V end lost 0 bases, the J end lost 5 bases, and 8 bases lay between the germline ends. The CDR3 covers 13 residues. Written as DNA, the CDR3 is TGCGCCAGCAGCTTGGACAGTCCCGAGACCCAGTACTTC. Translating gives CASSLDSPETQYF.

This chain uses TRBV2 with TRBJ2-3, with 9 positions matching TRBD2. This CDR3 is 14 amino acids long. The germline V gene encodes CDR1 SNHLY and CDR2 FYNNEI. V was pared by 7 bases and J by 2 bases, with 4 bases of the junction left unmatched. The CDR3 coding sequence is TGTGCCAGCACCATAGCGGGAGACACAGATACGCAGTATTTT. It specifies CASTIAGDTDTQYF. The full variable domain, with the rest looked up from reference TRBV2 and TRBJ2-3, is EPEVTQTPSHQVTQMGQEVILRCVPISNHLYFYWYRQILGQKVEFLVSFYNNEISEKSEIFDDQFSVERPDGSNFTLKIRSTKLEDSAMYFCASTIAGDTDTQYFGPGTRLTVL.

Only a few counts were recorded for this clone. The rearrangement joins TRBV6-6 to TRBJ2-7; D uncertain. Trimming left V 5 bases short and J 4 bases short, with 9 bases between. This CDR3 has 12 residues. Germline values: CDR1 MNHNY, CDR2 SVGAGI (reference sequence). CDR3 region: CASSGVTYEQYF. As DNA, the CDR3 is TGTGCCAGCAGTGGCGTCACGTACGAGCAGTACTTC.

The rearrangement uses TRBV6-5 and TRBJ2-7; 7 nucleotides line up with TRBD1. CDR3 length equals 13 residues. Germline loops: CDR1 MNHEY, CDR2 SVGAGI. Trimming took 8 bases from V and 3 from J; bases not matched to a gene: 7. The DNA of the CDR3 is TGTGCCAGCGGACGACAGGGCTTCTACGAGCAGTACTTC. As protein: CASGRQGFYEQYF.

This clone has a count of ten or more. The chain couples TRBV30 to TRBJ1-2; D is possibly TRBD1 (5 bases). CDR1 is GTSNPN and CDR2 is SVGIG in the germline V gene (reference sequence). Trimming stripped 3 bases from V and 11 bases from J, with 13 bases between. This CDR3 is 11 amino acids long. This CDR3 reads CAWRARDLYTF. In DNA, the CDR3 is TGTGCCTGGAGGGCCCGGGACCTATACACCTTC.

The sample holds a few counts of this clone. V gene TRBV28 combines with J gene TRBJ2-3; tentatively, D is TRBD1 (5 bases). Germline V lookup: CDR1 MDHEN, CDR2 SYDVKM. With 0 bases removed from V and 5 bases from J, the gap between germline ends came to 15 bases. CDR3 length: 16 amino acids. The CDR3 DNA sequence: TGTGCCAGCAGTTTATGGACGGCAGGGATTGTAGATACGCAGTATTTT. This codes for CASSLWTAGIVDTQYF.

This chain links TRBV30 with TRBJ1-2; weak D call: TRBD1 (6 bases). CDR1 is GTSNPN and CDR2 is SVGIG in the germline V gene (reference sequence). The CDR3 has 15 residues. Trimming left V 8 bases short and J 5 bases short, with 24 bases between. The CDR3 coding sequence is TGTGCCCGATACTTACAGGGAGACGAATCTTATGGCTACACCTTC. This gives the protein CARYLQGDESYGYTF.

This clone was seen ten or more times. CDR3 sequence (DNA): TGTGCCACCAGCAGCCGGGACGGAGCCCTCTCTGGGGCCAACGTCCTGACTTTC. Protein product: CATSSRDGALSGANVLTF. The V gene is TRBV15, the J gene TRBJ2-6; D may be TRBD1 or TRBD2 (5 bases each). The V and J ends lost 3 bases and 0 bases respectively, with 15 bases between them. The CDR3 is made up of 18 amino acids. Germline CDR1 LNHNV, CDR2 YYDKDF (reference sequence).

The CDR3 sequence is CASSVGTGMAFF. CDR3 DNA sequence: TGTGCCAGCAGCGTAGGGACAGGGATGGCTTTCTTT. The chain has TRBV9 and TRBJ1-1, with 8 bases identical to TRBD1. The CDR3 consists of 12 residues. The germline gives CDR1 SGDLS, CDR2 YYNGEE. V gave up 0 bases and J gave up 11 bases; unmatched junction bases: 3.

This clone was observed a few times. V gene TRBV15 combines with J gene TRBJ1-1, with a tentative D call TRBD1 (6 bases). Germline CDR1 LNHNV, CDR2 YYDKDF (reference sequence). V lost 6 bases and J lost 2, with 10 bases in between. There are 13 residues in the CDR3. Written as DNA, the CDR3 is TGTGCCACCAGTGGGACAACAAACACTGAAGCTTTCTTT. This sequence encodes CATSGTTNTEAFF.

This clone was counted only a few times. J is TRBJ2-7 and V is TRBV5-1; D call uncertain. The V gene lost 4 bases and the J gene lost 0 bases, with 14 bases spanning the gap. The CDR3 is 15 residues long. CDR1 SGHRS and CDR2 YFSETQ come from the germline V gene. CDR3 amino acids: CASSLSRSSSYEQYF. CDR3 nucleotide sequence: TGCGCCAGCAGCCTCTCCCGTTCTAGCTCCTACGAGCAGTACTTC.

In this sample, this clone turned up a few times. The CDR3 nucleotides read TGCAGCGTTGAAGATCCGACTAGCGGGCTCTACAATGAGCAGTTCTTC. Translating it yields CSVEDPTSGLYNEQFF. The chain carries TRBV29-1 and TRBJ2-1; TRBD2 matches 10 bases. Germline CDR1 and CDR2: SQVTM and ANQGSEA. The CDR3 spans 16 residues. V shed 0 bases and J 3 bases; nucleotides not matched to a gene: 5.

CDR3 bases: TGTGCCAGCAGCTCGAATCCGGGACAGGATGTGGAGACCCAGTACTTC. Protein: CASSSNPGQDVETQYF. V usage is TRBV7-2 and J usage is TRBJ2-5; TRBD1 aligns across 8 bases. Germline CDR1 is SGHTA and CDR2 is FQGNSA. The V segment lost 4 bases and the J segment 5 bases; nucleotides outside the gene matches: 12. This CDR3 comprises 16 residues.

This clone was seen only a few times. This chain uses TRBV7-2 with TRBJ2-3; D is undetermined. V was clipped by 3 bases and J by 0 bases, with 10 bases between them. CDR1 and CDR2 (germline): SGHTA, FQGNSA. The CDR3 length is 15 residues. CDR3 residues: CASSFPPVSTDTQYF. As DNA, the CDR3 is TGTGCCAGCAGCTTTCCACCGGTTAGCACAGATACGCAGTATTTT.

This clone was recorded once. The rearrangement links TRBV9 to TRBJ2-7; no reliable D call. The CDR3 loop spans 15 amino acids. The V and J ends lost 0 bases and 4 bases respectively, with 14 bases between them. Germline CDR1 SGDLS, CDR2 YYNGEE. CDR3 residues: CASSVGSLATYEQYF. The CDR3 coding sequence is TGTGCCAGCAGCGTAGGAAGTTTGGCCACATACGAGCAGTACTTC.

This sequence joins TRBV25-1 and TRBJ2-1; perhaps TRBD2 as D (5 bases). Germline V gene lookup returns CDR1 MGHDK and CDR2 SYGVNS. The CDR3 contains 14 residues. V lost 5 bases and J 2 bases, leaving 10 bases between the germline ends. The CDR3 is CASSLRGPYNEQFF. CDR3 DNA sequence: TGTGCCAGCAGTCTTCGCGGGCCCTACAATGAGCAGTTCTTC. Full variable domain (rest looked up from reference TRBV25-1 and TRBJ2-1): EADIYQTPRYLVIGTGKKITLECSQTMGHDKMYWYQQDPGMELHLIHYSYGVNSTEKGDLSSESTVSRIRTEHFPLTLESARPSHTSQYLCASSLRGPYNEQFFGPGTRLTVL.

The rearrangement joins TRBV11-2 to TRBJ2-1, with 7 bases fitting TRBD1. Trimming cost V 5 bases and J 8 bases; bases outside gene matches: 3. Germline CDR1 reads SGHAT; CDR2 reads FQNNGV. The CDR3 contains 12 residues. CDR3 protein: CASSGRGYEQFF. CDR3 sequence (DNA): TGTGCCAGCAGCGGCAGGGGGTATGAGCAGTTCTTC.

The chain carries TRBV23-1 and TRBJ2-3; D uncertain. TRBV23-1 is recorded as an ORF, its role being uncertain. CDR3 length equals 14 residues. Trimming pared 0 bases from V and 2 bases from J, leaving 6 bases between. CDR3 protein: CASSQSGLTDTQYF. Written as DNA, the CDR3 is TGCGCCAGCAGTCAATCGGGTCTCACAGATACGCAGTATTTT.

The chain couples TRBV9 to TRBJ2-3, with D unresolved. The V end was cut by 2 bases, the J end by 3 bases, with 13 bases between. The CDR3 loop spans 15 amino acids. CDR1 and CDR2 from the germline V gene are SGDLS and YYNGEE. The CDR3 DNA reads as TGTGCCAGCAGCGTCCAAGGCCGAAGTACAGATACGCAGTATTTT. Its protein is CASSVQGRSTDTQYF.